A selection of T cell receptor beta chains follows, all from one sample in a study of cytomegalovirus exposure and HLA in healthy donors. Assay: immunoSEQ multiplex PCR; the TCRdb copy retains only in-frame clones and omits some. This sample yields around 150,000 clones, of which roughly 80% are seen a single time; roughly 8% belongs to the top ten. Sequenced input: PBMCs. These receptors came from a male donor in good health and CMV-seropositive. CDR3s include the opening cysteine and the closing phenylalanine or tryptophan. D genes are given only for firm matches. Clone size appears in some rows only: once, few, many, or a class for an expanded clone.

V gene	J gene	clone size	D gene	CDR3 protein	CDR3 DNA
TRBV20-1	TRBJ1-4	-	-	CSASPGEALFF	TGCAGTGCATCCCCCGGGGAAGCACTGTTTTTT
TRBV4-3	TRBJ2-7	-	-	CTSSQAAYEQYF	TGCACCAGCAGCCAAGCAGCCTACGAGCAGTACTTC
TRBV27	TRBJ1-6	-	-	CASSFGGSGNSPLHF	TGTGCCAGCAGTTTCGGGGGGTCCGGTAATTCACCCCTCCACTTT
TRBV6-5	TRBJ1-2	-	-	CASRDPWGRTYGYTF	TGTGCCAGCAGGGACCCCTGGGGCAGGACATATGGCTACACCTTC
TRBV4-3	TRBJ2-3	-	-	CASSQGGGRDTQYF	TGCGCCAGCAGCCAAGGCGGCGGGCGCGATACGCAGTATTTT
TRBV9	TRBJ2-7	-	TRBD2	CASSSGASGGPRSSYEQYF	TGTGCCAGCAGCAGTGGGGCTAGCGGAGGTCCGAGGAGCTCCTACGAGCAGTACTTC
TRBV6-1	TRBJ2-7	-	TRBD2	CASETLAGLSYEQYF	TGTGCCAGCGAAACACTAGCGGGCCTCTCCTACGAGCAGTACTTC
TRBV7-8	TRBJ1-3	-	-	CASSSPVGGSSGNTIYF	TGTGCCAGCAGCTCCCCCGTGGGGGGTAGCTCTGGAAACACCATATATTTT
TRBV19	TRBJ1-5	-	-	CASTMEGVGSNQPQHF	TGTGCCAGTACCATGGAAGGGGTAGGAAGCAATCAGCCCCAGCATTTT
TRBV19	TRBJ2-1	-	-	CASTIAGVGNEQFF	TGTGCCAGTACCATCGCAGGGGTGGGGAATGAGCAGTTCTTC
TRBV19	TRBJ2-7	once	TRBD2	CASSISGGPTHEQYF	TGTGCCAGTAGTATTAGCGGGGGCCCGACCCACGAGCAGTACTTC
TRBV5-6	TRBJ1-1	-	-	CAVGYRDLNTEAFF	TGTGCCGTAGGCTACAGGGACCTGAACACTGAAGCTTTCTTT
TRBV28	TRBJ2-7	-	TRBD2	CASRPAGGLVYEQYF	TGTGCCAGCAGACCTGCGGGGGGGCTAGTCTACGAGCAGTACTTC
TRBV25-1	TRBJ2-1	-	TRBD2	CASSALVSGRYHEQFF	TGTGCCAGCAGTGCCCTGGTTAGCGGGAGGTATCATGAGCAGTTCTTC
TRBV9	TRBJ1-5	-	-	CASSVDSNPGGQPQHF	TGTGCCAGCAGCGTAGATAGCAACCCGGGGGGACAGCCCCAGCATTTT
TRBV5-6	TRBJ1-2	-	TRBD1	CASSGTRGQLNYGYTF	TGTGCCAGCAGCGGGACAAGGGGACAGCTTAACTATGGCTACACCTTC
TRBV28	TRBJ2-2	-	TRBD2	CASTDYGTIPVGELFF	TGTGCCAGCACCGACTATGGGACTATACCCGTCGGGGAGCTGTTTTTT
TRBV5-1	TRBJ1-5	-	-	CASSLGAGLQPQHF	TGCGCCAGCAGCTTGGGTGCGGGTCTTCAGCCCCAGCATTTT
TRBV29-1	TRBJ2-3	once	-	CSGIAAPRTDTQYF	TGCAGCGGTATAGCGGCCCCGCGCACAGATACGCAGTATTTT
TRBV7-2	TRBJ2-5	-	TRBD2	CASSLAARGGGETQYF	TGTGCCAGCAGCTTAGCTGCTCGGGGGGGCGGAGAGACCCAGTACTTC
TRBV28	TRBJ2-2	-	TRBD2	CASLTGRKNTGELFF	TGTGCCAGCCTTACCGGGAGGAAGAACACCGGGGAGCTGTTTTTT
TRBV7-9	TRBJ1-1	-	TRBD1	CASSTRQGTEAFF	TGTGCCAGCAGCACCAGACAGGGGACTGAAGCTTTCTTT